Each of the 7 T cell receptor beta chains below was sequenced from the same sample in a study of shared clonotypes between healthy human individuals. Assay used: immunoSEQ multiplex PCR; TCRdb lists only in-frame clones, some missing. This sample has approximately 2.3 million clones, with approximately 95% found just once. Sequenced material: naive CD4+ T cells from PBMCs. Subset described: CD45RA+ positively selected. The source of these receptors is a man younger than 35 in good health. Some clones in this sample may be carry-over from other donors' samples.

V is TRBV28 and J is TRBJ1-5; a weak D match, TRBD1 (6 bases). V lost 4 bases, J lost 4 bases, and 14 bases lay in between. The CDR3 length is 15 residues. Per germline, CDR1 MDHEN and CDR2 SYDVKM. In DNA, the CDR3 is TGTGCCAGCAGTTCTCGGACAGCGCTAAATCAGCCCCAGCATTTT. Encoded protein: CASSSRTALNQPQHF.

This rearrangement joins TRBV4-3 to TRBJ1-4; TRBD1 aligns across 9 bases. The V gene end was trimmed by 4 bases and the J gene end by 2 bases; junction bases not matched to a gene: 2. This CDR3 is built from 15 residues. Per germline, CDR1 LGHNA and CDR2 YSLEER. Here the CDR3 DNA reads TGCGCCAGCAGCCTAGGACAGGGGACTAATGAAAAACTGTTTTTT. Encoded protein: CASSLGQGTNEKLFF.

V is TRBV6-5 and J is TRBJ2-1, with 7 bases fitting TRBD1. Looked up from germline, CDR1 is MNHEY and CDR2 is SVGAGI. CDR3 length equals 13 residues. V shed 0 bases and J 14 bases; nucleotides not matched to a gene: 7. The CDR3 nucleotides read TGTGCCAGCAGTTACTCACCCGGACAGGTGGAGTTCTTC. This gives the protein CASSYSPGQVEFF.

This chain joins TRBV7-3 and TRBJ1-1; 8 positions match TRBD1. Germline CDR1 reads SGHTA; CDR2 reads FQGTGA. The length of the CDR3 is 15 residues. V shed 4 bases and J 4 bases; nucleotides not matched to a gene: 8. CDR3 nucleotide sequence: TGTGCCAGCAGCTCACTGACAGGGGAATTCACTGAAGCTTTCTTT. It translates to CASSSLTGEFTEAFF.

This chain connects TRBV28 to TRBJ2-3, with 7 positions matching TRBD2. The CDR3 totals 14 residues. Losses at the gene ends were 8 bases for V and 3 bases for J; bases not matched to a gene: 8. Germline values: CDR1 MDHEN, CDR2 SYDVKM. For the CDR3, the DNA is TGTGCCAGCGAAAGCGGGATTGGGACAGATACGCAGTATTTT. Protein product: CASESGIGTDTQYF.

The chain is built from TRBV27 and TRBJ2-7, with TRBD2 matching over 7 bases. The CDR3 is made up of 14 amino acids. Germline CDR1 and CDR2: MNHEY and SMNVEV (reference sequence). V shed 2 bases and J 3 bases; nucleotides not matched to a gene: 4. The CDR3 DNA sequence: TGTGCCAGCAGTTTAGCGGGAGAGGGCTACGAGCAGTACTTC. This translates into CASSLAGEGYEQYF.

The chain combines TRBV5-1 with TRBJ2-7, with 9 bases matching TRBD1. The CDR3 contains 13 residues. The J segment lost 5 bases and the V segment lost 5 bases, leaving 5 bases of the junction unmatched. Germline CDR1 reads SGHRS; CDR2 reads YFSETQ. Here the CDR3 DNA reads TGCGCCAGCAGATCGGGACAGGGTGACGAGCAGTACTTC. As protein: CASRSGQGDEQYF. The complete variable domain, with remaining parts taken from reference TRBV5-1 and TRBJ2-7, reads KAGVTQTPRYLIKTRGQQVTLSCSPISGHRSVSWYQQTPGQGLQFLFEYFSETQRNKGNFPGRFSGRQFSNSRSEMNVSTLELGDSALYLCASRSGQGDEQYFGPGTRLTVT.